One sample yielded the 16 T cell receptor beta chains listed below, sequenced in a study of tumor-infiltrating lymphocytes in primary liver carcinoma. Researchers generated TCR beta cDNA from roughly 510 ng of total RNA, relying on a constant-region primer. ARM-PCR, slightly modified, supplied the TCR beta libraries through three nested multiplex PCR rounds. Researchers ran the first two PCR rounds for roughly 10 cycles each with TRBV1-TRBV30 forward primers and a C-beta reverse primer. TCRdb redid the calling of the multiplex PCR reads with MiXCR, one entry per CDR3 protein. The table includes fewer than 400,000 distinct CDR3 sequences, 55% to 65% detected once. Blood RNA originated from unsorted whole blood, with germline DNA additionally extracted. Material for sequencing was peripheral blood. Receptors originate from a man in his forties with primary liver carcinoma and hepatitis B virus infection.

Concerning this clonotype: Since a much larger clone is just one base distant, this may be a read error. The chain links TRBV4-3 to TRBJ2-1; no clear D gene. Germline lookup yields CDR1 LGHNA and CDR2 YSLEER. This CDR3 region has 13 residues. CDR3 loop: CASGQDLITMQFF. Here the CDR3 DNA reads TGCGCCAGCGGCCAGGACCTCATTACCATGCAGTTCTTC.

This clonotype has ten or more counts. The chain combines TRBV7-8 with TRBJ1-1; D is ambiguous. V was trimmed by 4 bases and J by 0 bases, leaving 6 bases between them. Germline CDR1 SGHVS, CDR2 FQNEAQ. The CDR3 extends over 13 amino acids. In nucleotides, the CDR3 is TGTGCCAGCAGCTCGACCCTGAACACTGAAGCTTTCTTT. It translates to CASSSTLNTEAFF.

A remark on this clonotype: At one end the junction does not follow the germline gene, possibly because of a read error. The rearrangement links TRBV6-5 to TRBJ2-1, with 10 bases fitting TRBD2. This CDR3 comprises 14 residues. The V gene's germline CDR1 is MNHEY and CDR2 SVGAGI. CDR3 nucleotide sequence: TGTGCTAGCAGTCGGGGACTAGCGAACAATGAGGAGTTCTTC. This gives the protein CASSRGLANNEEFF.

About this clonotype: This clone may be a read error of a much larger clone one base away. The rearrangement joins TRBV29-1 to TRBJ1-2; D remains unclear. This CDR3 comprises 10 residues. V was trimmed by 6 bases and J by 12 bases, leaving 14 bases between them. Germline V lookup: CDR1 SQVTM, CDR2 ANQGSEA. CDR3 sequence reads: CSVSDGVNTF. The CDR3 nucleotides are TGCAGCGTCTCCGACGGGGTTAACACCTTC.

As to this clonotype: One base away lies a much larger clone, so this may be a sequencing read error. The CDR3 nucleotides read TGCAGCGTTTGGGGCGGGGGTGAGGAAAGACTGTTTTTT. Amino acids: CSVWGGGEERLFF. The V gene is TRBV29-1, the J gene TRBJ1-4; a weak D match, TRBD1 (5 bases). Germline values: CDR1 SQVTM, CDR2 ANQGSEA. The CDR3 is 13 residues long.

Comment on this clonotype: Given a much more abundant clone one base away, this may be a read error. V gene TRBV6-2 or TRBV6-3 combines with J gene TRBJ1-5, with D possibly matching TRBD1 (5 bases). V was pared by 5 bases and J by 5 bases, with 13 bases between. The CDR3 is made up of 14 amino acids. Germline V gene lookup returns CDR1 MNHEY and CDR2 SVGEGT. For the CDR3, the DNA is TGTGCCAGCAGTACCCAGGACACAGATCAGCCCCAGCATTTT. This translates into CASSTQDTDQPQHF.

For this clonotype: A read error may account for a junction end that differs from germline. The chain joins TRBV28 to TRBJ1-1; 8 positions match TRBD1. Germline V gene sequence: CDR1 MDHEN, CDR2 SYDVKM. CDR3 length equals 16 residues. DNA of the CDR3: TGTGCCAGCAGTTGGGGAAAGACAGGGGCAAACACTAAAGCTTTCTTT. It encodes CASSWGKTGANTKAFF. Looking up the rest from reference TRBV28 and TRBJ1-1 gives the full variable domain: DVKVTQSSRYLVKRTGEKVFLECVQDMDHENMFWYRQDPGLGLRLIYFSYDVKMKEKGDIPEGYSVSREKKERFSLILESASTNQTSMYLCASSWGKTGANTKAFFGQGTRLTVV.

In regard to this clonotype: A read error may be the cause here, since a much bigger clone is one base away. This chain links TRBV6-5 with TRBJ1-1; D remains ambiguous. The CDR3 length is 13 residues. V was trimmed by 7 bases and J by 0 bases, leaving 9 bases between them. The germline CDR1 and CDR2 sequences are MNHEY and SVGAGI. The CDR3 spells CASIRNLNTEAFF. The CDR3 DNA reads TGTGCCAGCATCAGAAACTTGAACACTGAAGCTTTCTTT.

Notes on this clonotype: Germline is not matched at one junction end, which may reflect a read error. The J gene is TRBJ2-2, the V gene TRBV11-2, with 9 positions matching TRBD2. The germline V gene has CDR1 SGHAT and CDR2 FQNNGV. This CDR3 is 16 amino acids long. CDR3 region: CASNLVALAGTGELFF. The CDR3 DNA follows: TGTGCCAGCAACTTAGTGGCGCTAGCGGGAACCGGGGAGCTGTTTTTT.

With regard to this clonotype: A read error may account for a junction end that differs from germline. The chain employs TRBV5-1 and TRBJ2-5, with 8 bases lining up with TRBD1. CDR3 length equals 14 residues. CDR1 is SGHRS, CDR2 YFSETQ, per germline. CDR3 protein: CASSRDRSEETQYF. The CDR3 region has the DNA TGTGCCAGCAGCCGGGACAGGTCGGAGGAGACCCAGTACTTC.

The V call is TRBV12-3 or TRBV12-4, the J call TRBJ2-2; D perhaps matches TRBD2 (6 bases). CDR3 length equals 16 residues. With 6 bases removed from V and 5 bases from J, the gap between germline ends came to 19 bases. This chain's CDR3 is CASSGLPGQGTGELFF. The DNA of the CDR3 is TGTGCCAGCAGCGGACTACCGGGCCAAGGTACCGGGGAGCTGTTTTTT.

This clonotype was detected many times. DNA of the CDR3: TGCAGCGTTGGCACAGGCCATAGCAATCAGCCCCAGCATTTT. Amino acid sequence: CSVGTGHSNQPQHF. V is TRBV29-1 and J is TRBJ1-5; D is perhaps TRBD1 (5 bases). The CDR3 is made up of 14 amino acids. The V and J ends lost 4 bases and 0 bases respectively, with 10 bases between them. The germline V gene has CDR1 SQVTM and CDR2 ANQGSEA. Full variable domain (rest looked up from reference TRBV29-1 and TRBJ1-5): SAVISQKPSRDICQRGTSLTIQCQVDSQVTMMFWYRQQPGQSLTLIATANQGSEATYESGFVIDKFPISRPNLTFSTLTVSNMSPEDSSIYLCSVGTGHSNQPQHFGDGTRLSIL.

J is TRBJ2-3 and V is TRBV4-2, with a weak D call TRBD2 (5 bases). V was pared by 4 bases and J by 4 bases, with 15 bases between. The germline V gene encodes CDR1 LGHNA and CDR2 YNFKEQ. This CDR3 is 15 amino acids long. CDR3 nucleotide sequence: TGTGCCAGCAGCCCTAGAGCGGTACTCGCAGATACGCAGTATTTT. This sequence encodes CASSPRAVLADTQYF.

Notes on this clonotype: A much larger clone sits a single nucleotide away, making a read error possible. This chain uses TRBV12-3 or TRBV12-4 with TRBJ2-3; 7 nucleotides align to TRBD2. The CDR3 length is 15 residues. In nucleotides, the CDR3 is TGTGCCAGCACCGAGGGAGCGGGGAGCACAGATATGCAGTATTTT. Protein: CASTEGAGSTDMQYF.

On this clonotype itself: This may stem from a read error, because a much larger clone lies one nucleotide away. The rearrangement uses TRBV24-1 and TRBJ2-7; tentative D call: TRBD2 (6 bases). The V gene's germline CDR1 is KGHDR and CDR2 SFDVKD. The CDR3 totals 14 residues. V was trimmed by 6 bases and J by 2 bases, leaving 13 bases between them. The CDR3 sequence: CATSRGKSAYEQYF. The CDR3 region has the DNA TGTGCCACCAGTCGCGGGAAGAGCGCCTACGAGCAGTACTTC.

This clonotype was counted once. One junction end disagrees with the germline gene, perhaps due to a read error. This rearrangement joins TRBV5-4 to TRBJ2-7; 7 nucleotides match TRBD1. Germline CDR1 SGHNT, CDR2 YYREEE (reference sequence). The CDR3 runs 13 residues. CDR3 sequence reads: CVSSYRGPYEQYF. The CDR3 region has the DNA TGTGTCAGCAGCTACAGGGGCCCCTACGAGCAGTACTTC.